What follows describes a single TCR beta chain. Measured with immunoSEQ multiplex PCR; TCRdb has only the in-frame clones, and not every one. The sample has about 85,000 clones; 90% to 95% are singletons. The source of the sample is a study of technical replicates of blood from several donors. Trimming removed 4 bases from V and 2 bases from J, with 7 bases in between. The V gene's germline CDR1 is SGHDT and CDR2 YYEEEE. CDR3 length: 12 residues. The clonotype comes from a human donor in good health. The chain recombines TRBV5-6 with TRBJ2-7; weak D call: TRBD1 (5 bases). The specimen was T cells isolated from PBMCs. CDR3 loop: CASSDSTYEQYF. Written as DNA, the CDR3 is TGTGCCAGCAGCGACAGTACCTACGAGCAGTACTTC. The variable domain in full, completed from reference TRBV5-6 and TRBJ2-7, reads DAGVTQSPTHLIKTRGQQVTLRCSPKSGHDTVSWYQQALGQGPQFIFQYYEEEERQRGNFPDRFSGHQFPNYSSELNVNALLLGDSALYLCASSDSTYEQYFGPGTRLTVT.